Below, 29 T cell receptor beta chains from the same sample are listed, as sequenced in a study of monozygotic twins with inflammatory bowel disease. Reanalyzing the 5' RACE reads, TCRdb keeps one entry per CDR3 protein, without DNA. This sample's clone table lists 200,000 to 250,000 distinct CDR3 sequences. Sequencing was performed on blood. The receptor source for this set is a human donor with ulcerative colitis or Crohn's disease, or a healthy co-twin of an affected twin (not recorded which).

The V gene is TRBV12-3 or TRBV12-4, the J gene TRBJ1-2; checking the TCRdb D call of TRBD1 is not possible without DNA. The CDR3 loop spans 18 amino acids. The CDR3 loop reads CASSPRTGQGQKDYGYTF.

This sequence joins TRBV5-5 and TRBJ1-1; as DNA is missing, the TRBD1 call by TCRdb cannot be tested. The CDR3 loop spans 17 amino acids. Per germline, CDR1 SGHKS and CDR2 YYEKEE (reference sequence). This CDR3 is CASSSQHPRGGNTEAFF.

This chain links TRBV24-1 with TRBJ2-3; without DNA, the TCRdb call of TRBD1 cannot be checked. This CDR3 region has 15 residues. Germline CDR1 reads KGHDR; CDR2 reads SFDVKD. This CDR3 is CATSDSGIPTDTQYF.

The V and J genes are TRBV20-1 and TRBJ2-2; without DNA, the TCRdb call of TRBD1 cannot be checked. Germline CDR1 and CDR2: DFQATT and SNEGSKA (reference sequence). The CDR3 has 12 amino acids. The CDR3 loop reads CSAQGDGGELFF.

This sequence joins TRBV6-2 or TRBV6-3 and TRBJ2-7. The CDR3 runs 11 residues. The germline gives CDR1 MNHEY, CDR2 SVGEGT. The CDR3 loop is CASSYSWEQYF.

V gene TRBV12-3 or TRBV12-4 combines with J gene TRBJ2-1; the TCRdb call, TRBD1, lacks DNA for checking. This CDR3 contains 18 residues. The CDR3 loop is CASSVTPGGGRYYNEQFF.

The chain recombines TRBV6-1 with TRBJ2-3; no DNA is available, so the TRBD1 call from TCRdb remains unchecked. The germline V gene encodes CDR1 MNHNS and CDR2 SASEGT. The CDR3 contains 15 residues. The CDR3 spells CASREGTSSTDTQYF.

V is TRBV3-1 and J is TRBJ2-2. Germline CDR1 is LGHDT and CDR2 is YNNKEL (reference sequence). The CDR3 length is 15 residues. This chain's CDR3 is CASSQTPGFSGELFF. The full variable domain, with the rest looked up from reference TRBV3-1 and TRBJ2-2, is DTAVSQTPKYLVTQMGNDKSIKCEQNLGHDTMYWYKQDSKKFLKIMFSYNNKELIINETVPNRFSPKSPDKAHLNLHINSLELGDSAVYFCASSQTPGFSGELFFGEGSRLTVL.

The genes are TRBV19 and TRBJ1-6; TCRdb returns TRBD1, unconfirmable since there is no DNA. CDR1 and CDR2 from the germline V gene are LNHDA and SQIVND (reference sequence). This CDR3 is 18 amino acids long. CDR3 sequence reads: CASSNIGDSRYYHSPLHF.

This chain connects TRBV6-1 to TRBJ2-5; with no DNA, the TCRdb D assignment of TRBD2 cannot be verified. The germline gives CDR1 MNHNS, CDR2 SASEGT. CDR3 length: 17 residues. CDR3 residues: CASSQRSRTSGQETQYF.

The J gene is TRBJ2-7, the V gene TRBV9; no DNA is available, so the TRBD2 call from TCRdb remains unchecked. The CDR3 runs 14 residues. Looked up from germline, CDR1 is SGDLS and CDR2 is YYNGEE. The CDR3: CASSVGLAEYEQYF. The variable domain in full, completed from reference TRBV9 and TRBJ2-7, reads DSGVTQTPKHLITATGQRVTLRCSPRSGDLSVYWYQQSLDQGLQFLIQYYNGEERAKGNILERFSAQQFPDLHSELNLSSLELGDSALYFCASSVGLAEYEQYFGPGTRLTVT.

This sequence joins TRBV5-1 and TRBJ1-1; TCRdb reports TRBD1, a call that lacks DNA to check it against. Germline-derived CDR1 and CDR2 are SGHRS and YFSETQ. The CDR3 sequence is 15 residues long. CDR3 amino acids: CASSLGLGGDTEAFF.

The J gene is TRBJ2-4, the V gene TRBV5-6; TCRdb lists TRBD1, though no DNA is available to test this call. Germline CDR1 is SGHDT and CDR2 is YYEEEE. This CDR3 has 12 residues. The chain's CDR3 is CASSLGGTQRDF.

This sequence joins TRBV29-1 and TRBJ1-2; TCRdb proposes TRBD1, but this gene call is untestable without DNA. Per the germline V gene, CDR1 is SQVTM and CDR2 is ANQGSEA. This CDR3 has 14 amino acids. This chain's CDR3 is CSAGGLWGNYGYTF.

The V and J genes are TRBV7-9 and TRBJ2-3; TCRdb's D gene call, TRBD1, goes unchecked for lack of DNA. This CDR3 spans 17 amino acids. Germline loops: CDR1 SEHNR, CDR2 FQNEAQ (reference sequence). CDR3 amino acids: CASSEGTIGGGPDTQYF.

The chain couples TRBV10-3 to TRBJ1-1; the TCRdb D gene call, TRBD1, has no DNA to confirm it. CDR3 length: 15 amino acids. CDR1 and CDR2 from the germline V gene are ENHRY and SYGVKD. CDR3 amino acids: CAITRTGPGFTEAFF.

The V call is TRBV7-9, the J call TRBJ1-3. Per germline, CDR1 SEHNR and CDR2 FQNEAQ (reference sequence). The CDR3 is 14 residues long. The CDR3 loop reads CASSSIGDGNTIYF.

The V gene is TRBV5-6, the J gene TRBJ2-5; TCRdb proposes TRBD2, but this gene call is untestable without DNA. Per germline, CDR1 SGHDT and CDR2 YYEEEE. The CDR3 spans 16 residues. CDR3 loop: CASSDWGLAGWETQYF.

The J gene is TRBJ2-5, the V gene TRBV5-1; there is no DNA to check the TCRdb D call of TRBD1. CDR3 size: 15 residues. CDR1 and CDR2 from the germline V gene are SGHRS and YFSETQ. The CDR3: CASSFAGVVGETQYF.

V usage is TRBV30 and J usage is TRBJ2-7; TCRdb selects TRBD2, and the lack of DNA leaves this call unchecked. This CDR3 is built from 15 residues. The V gene's germline CDR1 is GTSNPN and CDR2 SVGIG (reference sequence). The CDR3 is CAWSVPSLSNYEQYF.

The rearrangement links TRBV29-1 to TRBJ2-2. CDR3 length equals 13 residues. Germline CDR1 is SQVTM and CDR2 is ANQGSEA. The CDR3 sequence: CSVNQQPTGELFF.

The V gene is TRBV5-1, the J gene TRBJ1-2. The CDR3 loop spans 15 amino acids. CDR1 and CDR2 (germline): SGHRS, YFSETQ. The CDR3 reads CASSTDGTTTYGYTF.

The CDR3 protein is CASSSDSQETQYF. This rearrangement joins TRBV7-8 to TRBJ2-5; TCRdb selects TRBD1, and the lack of DNA leaves this call unchecked. The CDR3 length is 13 residues. In germline, CDR1 is SGHVS, CDR2 FQNEAQ.

The CDR3 sequence: CASSRQGNYEQYF. The J gene is TRBJ2-7, the V gene TRBV7-9; TCRdb reports TRBD1, a call that lacks DNA to check it against. The CDR3 covers 13 residues. The germline gives CDR1 SEHNR, CDR2 FQNEAQ (reference sequence).

This chain uses TRBV7-2 with TRBJ2-3; TCRdb's D call, TRBD2, is unchecked because there is no DNA. CDR1 is SGHTA, CDR2 FQGNSA, per germline. This CDR3 is 16 amino acids long. CDR3 sequence reads: CASSLLSGRTTDTQYF.

This chain links TRBV12-3 or TRBV12-4 with TRBJ2-5; TCRdb's D gene call, TRBD2, goes unchecked for lack of DNA. CDR3 size: 15 residues. The CDR3 reads CASSGPVEREETQYF.

This CDR3 reads CASTLNPTYGYTF. The genes are TRBV6-5 and TRBJ1-2; TCRdb picks TRBD1, but there is no DNA to check that call. Germline V lookup: CDR1 MNHEY, CDR2 SVGAGI. The CDR3 has 13 amino acids.

The J gene is TRBJ1-6, the V gene TRBV12-3 or TRBV12-4; without DNA, the TCRdb call of TRBD1 cannot be checked. The CDR3 runs to 15 residues. CDR3 region: CASSLADARDRSLHF.

V and J are TRBV4-1 and TRBJ1-1; no DNA is available, so the TRBD1 call from TCRdb remains unchecked. The germline V gene encodes CDR1 MGHRA and CDR2 YSYEKL. CDR3 length: 15 residues. Here the CDR3 reads CASSRTTGKNTEAFF.